What follows describes a single T cell receptor beta chain. Its specific antigen is unknown. One base away there is no much larger clone; base qualities are not given. This record belongs to a study of blood T cell repertoires in COVID-19 (dated by TCRdb to 2020 to 2021). As for the study more broadly: Collaborator samples came from the United States, Italy and Spain and covered acute and convalescent phases of COVID-19. The prospective study material was composed of cDNA or gDNA derived from T cells, B-cell-depleted T cells, or PBMCs. Subjects who had been exposed to COVID-19, were actively infected with it, or had recovered from it provided the deeply sampled blood TCRbeta repertoires that made up the dataset. The repertoires were made available in a free public database intended to serve as a resource for research on the immune response to SARS-CoV-2. The samples were drawn from two sources: the first 160 participants of the ongoing ImmuneRACE study, and over 950 subjects contributed by 6 global collaborators. The sample metadata nearly always contained a de-identified subject ID, COVID-19 status, age in years and sex. Where HLA class I and class II types were available, the types were taken from metadata supplied by the sample provider, not from assay-based typing.

The immunoSEQ Assay, a bias-controlled multiplex PCR, was used to amplify TCRbeta CDR3 regions from genomic DNA. In the paper's pipeline: Within the assay, amplification of reference gene primers was used to estimate how many nucleated cells each sample contained. To quantify the absolute abundance of each unique TCRbeta CDR3 rearrangement, sequence reads were collapsed and filtered. For each sample, productive Simpson clonality was calculated by taking the square root of Simpson's diversity index across productive rearrangements. TCRdb mirrors the immuneACCESS table, restricted to in-frame sequences. Some clones are absent from its copies; in checked studies, under half trace to an unresolved V gene, and the reason for the others is unknown. V and J calls and clone size are copied from that table; D and trimming were computed from the DNA. This sample gives about 370,000 clones in total; roughly nine tenths of them show up just once. About 0.78% of the sample is in the top ten clones.

Participants in the prospective study were enrolled through a virtual design, were aged 18 to 89 years, and lived in 20 to 30 United States geographic areas. In the prospective study, participants were assigned to cohorts based on the clinical history participants reported in a screening survey and a study questionnaire. Exposed participants had been in contact with someone with a PCR-confirmed or clinician-diagnosed COVID-19 case within 2 weeks of study entry. In the prospective study, whole blood, serum and a nasopharyngeal or oropharyngeal swab were collected from each participant by mobile phlebotomists. Participants in the prospective study had the option to provide additional blood draws and questionnaires over a roughly 2-month period. Blood samples from the prospective study were shipped frozen or at room temperature prior to DNA extraction. Paper-wide results and their limitations: How much clinical and demographic metadata was included differed by source and by participant, and the metadata was provided uncurated.

V is shortened by 4 bases, J by 3 bases, and the region joining them spans 5 bases. The CDR3 numbers 12 residues from cysteine through phenylalanine. This entry keeps only the CDR3 DNA: 36 bases, framed from base 1. CDR1 and CDR2 are read off the germline V gene (reference sequence) as SGHNT and YYREEE. The clonotype was recovered from a woman in her 40s who had been exposed to COVID-19. The chain joins TRBV5-4 to TRBJ1-3, with the identity of the D gene unclear. The sample comprised PBMCs or T cells enriched from blood (not recorded which). The CDR3 corresponds to CASSGGGNTIYF. The base sequence is TGTGCCAGCAGCGGAGGTGGAAACACCATATATTTT.